This T cell receptor beta chain was sequenced during a study of T cell responses to AZD1222 COVID-19 vaccine. Notes on this clone: Its antigen is not identified.

Study-level results: Repertoire sampling happened only post peak T cell response. Vaccine-associated CD4 TCRs spanned spike, dominant at 160-218 and 743-854. Donors were largely white British and mainly female; clonal diversity was possibly underestimated.

V was trimmed by 4 bases and J by 0 bases, leaving 13 bases between them. The CDR3 loop spans 16 amino acids. Per germline, CDR1 SGHAT and CDR2 FQNNGV. The protocol was immunoSEQ multiplex PCR, while the TCRdb copy is restricted to in-frame clones and leaves out a portion. The sample carries over 150,000 clones, 88% recorded once. The source was peripheral blood, collected on day 0 of AZD1222 vaccination. The sequence derives from an adult in good health. V is TRBV11-2 and J is TRBJ1-3; TRBD1 is a possible D gene (5 bases). The CDR3 DNA follows: TGTGCCAGCAGCTCAGCCGAGACAGCCTCTGGAAACACCATATATTTT. As protein: CASSSAETASGNTIYF.